Listed here are 15 T cell receptor beta chains from one sample, sequenced in a study of early T cells in non-severe SARS-CoV-2 infection. Using its own MiXCR run on the 5' RACE reads, TCRdb lists one record per CDR3 protein. The sample has 95,000 to 150,000 distinct CDR3 sequences; 15% are singletons. Sequenced material: whole blood. These receptors came from an adult who was a healthcare worker with PCR-confirmed SARS-CoV-2 infection or an uninfected control (not recorded which).

This clonotype was recorded only once. The chain combines TRBV6-6 with TRBJ1-4; no reliable D call. The CDR3 consists of 13 residues. V gave up 2 bases and J gave up 5 bases, with 6 bases separating them. Germline V gives CDR1 MNHNY, CDR2 SVGAGI (reference sequence). The CDR3 DNA reads TGTGCCAGCAGTTACGCAGAGAATGAAAAACTGTTTTTT. Translating gives CASSYAENEKLFF.

V gene TRBV7-9 combines with J gene TRBJ2-7, with a possible D match to TRBD1 (6 bases). V gave up 4 bases and J gave up 6 bases, with 19 bases separating them. The V gene's germline CDR1 is SEHNR and CDR2 FQNEAQ (reference sequence). This CDR3 region has 15 residues. CDR3 DNA: TGTGCCAGCAGCTCTTATCAGGGGCCCGAGGTCGAGCAGTACTTC. It yields the protein CASSSYQGPEVEQYF.

This clonotype was seen a few times. This chain uses TRBV12-3 or TRBV12-4 with TRBJ1-2; maybe TRBD1 (6 bases). The germline V and J ends were trimmed by 6 bases and 2 bases, with 16 bases remaining between them. The CDR3 totals 15 residues. Here the CDR3 reads CASSPHRDLNYGYTF. As DNA, the CDR3 is TGTGCCAGCAGCCCCCACAGGGATCTAAACTATGGCTACACCTTC.

J is TRBJ2-1 and V is TRBV19; a weak D match, TRBD2 (5 bases). Trimming took off 7 bases at V and 0 bases at J, with 13 bases between the two ends. This CDR3 has 15 residues. Germline V gives CDR1 LNHDA, CDR2 SQIVND (reference sequence). The CDR3 loop reads CASNQRLSSYNEQFF. CDR3 DNA: TGTGCCAGTAACCAGCGGCTGAGCTCCTACAATGAGCAGTTCTTC.

The table lists this clonotype with a few counts. The J gene is TRBJ2-4, the V gene TRBV12-3 or TRBV12-4; 10 bases are a match to TRBD2. CDR3 size: 16 residues. Trimming removed 5 bases from V and 6 bases from J; junction bases left unmatched: 10. This chain's CDR3 is CASSPEISGGVNIQYF. The CDR3 DNA reads as TGTGCCAGCAGTCCTGAGATCAGCGGGGGGGTAAACATTCAGTACTTC.

This clonotype has only a few counts. Compared with germline, one end of the junction differs, possibly owing to a read error. The rearrangement uses TRBV6-6 and TRBJ1-1; perhaps TRBD1 as D (6 bases). Germline values: CDR1 MNHNY, CDR2 SVGAGI (reference sequence). The CDR3 has 15 residues. In DNA form, the CDR3 reads TGTGCCAGCAGTCCCCCGGGGGGCAGGGACACTGAAGTTTTCTTT. Amino acids: CASSPPGGRDTEVFF.

This clonotype was detected ten times or more. The rearrangement uses TRBV20-1 and TRBJ1-5; D might be TRBD1 (6 bases). V lost 6 bases and J 6 bases, leaving 18 bases between the germline ends. The CDR3 is 14 residues long. CDR1 is DFQATT and CDR2 is SNEGSKA in the germline V gene (reference sequence). This chain's CDR3 is CSALVGGQGQPQHF. The CDR3 nucleotides read TGCAGTGCCCTTGTTGGGGGCCAGGGTCAGCCCCAGCATTTT.

This clonotype was seen more than once but under ten times. The genes are TRBV6-1 and TRBJ1-6, with a possible D match to TRBD1 (6 bases). Germline values: CDR1 MNHNS, CDR2 SASEGT. The V gene lost 2 bases and the J gene lost 5 bases, with 13 bases spanning the gap. The CDR3 length is 16 residues. The DNA of the CDR3 is TGTGCCAGCAGTGAATCCGGACAGATAAATAATTCACCCCTCCACTTT. It translates to CASSESGQINNSPLHF.

There are a few counts of this clonotype. The chain employs TRBV3-1 and TRBJ2-6, with 12 bases aligning to TRBD2. This CDR3 is built from 19 residues. The V gene end was trimmed by 4 bases and the J gene end by 0 bases; junction bases not matched to a gene: 7. Germline CDR1 reads LGHDT; CDR2 reads YNNKEL (reference sequence). This CDR3 is CASSREASGGASGANVLTF. In nucleotides, the CDR3 is TGTGCCAGCAGCCGCGAGGCTAGCGGGGGGGCCTCTGGGGCCAACGTCCTGACTTTC. Together with reference TRBV3-1 and TRBJ2-6, the CDR3 gives the full variable domain: DTAVSQTPKYLVTQMGNDKSIKCEQNLGHDTMYWYKQDSKKFLKIMFSYNNKELIINETVPNRFSPKSPDKAHLNLHINSLELGDSAVYFCASSREASGGASGANVLTFGAGSRLTVL.

The gene calls are TRBV3-1 and TRBJ2-5, with 10 bases matching TRBD2. The junction had 0 bases not matched to a gene; V was cut back by 2 bases and J by 3 bases. The CDR3 runs 14 residues. Germline V gives CDR1 LGHDT, CDR2 YNNKEL (reference sequence). The CDR3 region has the DNA TGTGCCAGCAGCCAACTAGCGGGGGAAGAGACCCAGTACTTC. Protein product: CASSQLAGEETQYF.

This chain uses TRBV7-2 with TRBJ1-5; the D gene is possibly TRBD1 (5 bases). Germline V gene lookup returns CDR1 SGHTA and CDR2 FQGNSA. Deletions cut 1 base from V and 7 bases from J, with 8 bases between. The CDR3 runs 13 residues. This CDR3 is CASSLGQSQPQHF. The DNA of the CDR3 is TGTGCCAGCAGCTTAGGACAGTCACAGCCCCAGCATTTT.

J is TRBJ2-3 and V is TRBV6-2 or TRBV6-3; a weak D match, TRBD1 (6 bases). CDR1 is MNHEY and CDR2 is SVGEGT in the germline V gene. The V gene lost 6 bases and the J gene lost 8 bases, with 21 bases spanning the gap. CDR3 length equals 15 residues. Here the CDR3 reads CASRDPTGLASTQYF. The CDR3 DNA follows: TGTGCCAGCAGAGACCCGACAGGACTGGCGAGTACGCAGTATTTT.

At least ten counts were recorded for this clonotype. This sequence joins TRBV20-1 and TRBJ2-7, with no clear D. The CDR3 contains 13 residues. V was shortened by 1 base and J by 5 bases, with 12 bases between the two germline ends. Germline loops: CDR1 DFQATT, CDR2 SNEGSKA (reference sequence). The CDR3 sequence: CSARVATLDEQYF. The CDR3 DNA reads TGCAGTGCTAGAGTTGCCACTCTCGACGAGCAGTACTTC.

This clonotype was detected many times. CDR3 loop: CASSWAGLMNGYTF. The CDR3 DNA reads TGTGCCAGCAGCTGGGCCGGGCTCATGAATGGCTACACCTTC. V usage is TRBV28 and J usage is TRBJ1-2; D is unresolved. Trimming left V 6 bases short and J 6 bases short, with 17 bases between. The CDR3 spans 14 residues. CDR1 and CDR2 from the germline V gene are MDHEN and SYDVKM.

This clonotype was seen a handful of times. V gene TRBV5-1 combines with J gene TRBJ2-5; D perhaps matches TRBD1 (6 bases). The CDR3 runs 14 residues. V was shortened by 5 bases and J by 1 base, with 12 bases between the two germline ends. Germline loops: CDR1 SGHRS, CDR2 YFSETQ. CDR3 loop: CASRKLGGQETQYF. The CDR3 DNA reads as TGCGCCAGCAGGAAGCTAGGGGGCCAAGAGACCCAGTACTTC. Drawing the rest from reference TRBV5-1 and TRBJ2-5, the complete variable domain is KAGVTQTPRYLIKTRGQQVTLSCSPISGHRSVSWYQQTPGQGLQFLFEYFSETQRNKGNFPGRFSGRQFSNSRSEMNVSTLELGDSALYLCASRKLGGQETQYFGPGTRLLVL.